These 26 T cell receptor beta chains were all obtained from the same sample, sequenced in a study of T-cell memory formation after mild COVID-19. TCRdb reprocessed the 5' RACE reads via MiXCR and lists one record per CDR3 protein. Of approximately 400,000 distinct CDR3 sequences in the sample, roughly 18% were seen once. Sample: PBMCs or a T cell subset sorted from them (not recorded which). These receptors originate from a man between 18 and 35 years old who had mild COVID-19 (a few samples of this study predate the infection). Cell type and time point are not known.

This clonotype was counted many times. This chain links TRBV5-1 with TRBJ2-7, with 9 positions matching TRBD1. The V and J ends lost 1 base and 6 bases, in that order; junction bases with no gene match: 2. Germline V gene lookup returns CDR1 SGHRS and CDR2 YFSETQ. The CDR3 length is 13 residues. DNA of the CDR3: TGCGCCAGCAGCTTGCGGACAGGGGCCGAGCAGTACGTC. Translated, it gives CASSLRTGAEQYV.

The rearrangement uses TRBV3-1 and TRBJ1-2, with TRBD1 matching over 7 bases. Germline CDR1 reads LGHDT; CDR2 reads YNNKEL (reference sequence). The CDR3 length is 15 residues. The ends lost 1 base at V and 3 bases at J; junction bases unmatched: 5. The CDR3, as DNA: TGTGCCAGCAGCCAAGGAACAGGGGCTTACTATGGCTACACCTTC. The encoded protein is CASSQGTGAYYGYTF.

The J gene is TRBJ2-1, the V gene TRBV5-1, with D possibly TRBD1 on 5 matching bases. The CDR3 is 13 residues long. Trimming removed 0 bases from V and 8 bases from J, with 9 bases in between. Germline CDR1 and CDR2: SGHRS and YFSETQ. CDR3: CASSLGQLDEQFF. The CDR3 DNA reads as TGCGCCAGCAGCTTGGGACAGCTGGATGAGCAGTTCTTC. The variable domain in full, completed from reference TRBV5-1 and TRBJ2-1, reads KAGVTQTPRYLIKTRGQQVTLSCSPISGHRSVSWYQQTPGQGLQFLFEYFSETQRNKGNFPGRFSGRQFSNSRSEMNVSTLELGDSALYLCASSLGQLDEQFFGPGTRLTVL.

This clonotype was picked up a small number of times. The chain couples TRBV6-2 or TRBV6-3 to TRBJ1-2, with TRBD1 matching 12 bases. The CDR3 length is 16 residues. Germline V CDR1 and CDR2: MNHEY, SVGEGT. V lost 6 bases, J lost 5 bases, and 10 bases stayed unmatched. CDR3 in amino acids: CASRPGQGAGVYGYTF. Here the CDR3 DNA reads TGTGCCAGCAGACCGGGACAGGGGGCAGGAGTTTATGGCTACACCTTC.

Only a few counts were recorded for this clonotype. The V and J genes are TRBV7-2 and TRBJ2-5; D is perhaps TRBD2 (6 bases). From germline, CDR1 is SGHTA and CDR2 FQGNSA. The CDR3 has 14 residues. The germline V and J ends were trimmed by 4 bases and 4 bases, with 13 bases remaining between them. Here the CDR3 reads CASSWSRGGETQYF. The CDR3 region has the DNA TGTGCCAGCAGCTGGTCGCGGGGCGGAGAGACCCAGTACTTC. Full variable domain (outside the CDR3, taken from reference TRBV7-2 and TRBJ2-5): GAGVSQSPSNKVTEKGKDVELRCDPISGHTALYWYRQSLGQGLEFLIYFQGNSAPDKSGLPSDRFSAERTGGSVSTLTIQRTQQEDSAVYLCASSWSRGGETQYFGPGTRLLVL.

This clonotype turned up a few times. The J gene is TRBJ2-2, the V gene TRBV24-1; 8 nucleotides line up with TRBD2. The CDR3 has 14 residues. After removal of 7 bases from V and 6 bases from J, the junction contained 6 bases not matched to a gene. Germline V gene lookup returns CDR1 KGHDR and CDR2 SFDVKD. CDR3 sequence (DNA): TGTGCCACCAGAGACGGGGGGGCCGCCGGGGAGCTGTTTTTT. Translated, it gives CATRDGGAAGELFF.

This clonotype was seen a few times. DNA of the CDR3: TGTGCCAGCAGCTTACTCCCTAACACCGGGGAGCTGTTTTTT. It encodes CASSLLPNTGELFF. The chain employs TRBV7-9 and TRBJ2-2; D is unclear. The germline gives CDR1 SEHNR, CDR2 FQNEAQ (reference sequence). The V end was cut by 2 bases, the J end by 2 bases, with 6 bases between. CDR3 length: 14 amino acids.

DNA of the CDR3: TGTGCCAGCAGTTTACCCGGGACCCTGAACACCGGGGAGCTGTTTTTT. It specifies CASSLPGTLNTGELFF. The chain couples TRBV28 to TRBJ2-2; tentatively, D is TRBD1 or TRBD2 (5 bases each). CDR3 length: 16 amino acids. V was shortened by 2 bases and J by 1 base, with 11 bases between the two germline ends. The germline gives CDR1 MDHEN, CDR2 SYDVKM.

This clonotype was counted only a few times. V gene TRBV7-2 combines with J gene TRBJ1-2, with D possibly being TRBD1 (6 bases). Trimming shortened V by 5 bases and J by 6 bases, and 16 bases separated the two germline ends. The CDR3 has 14 amino acids. Germline-derived CDR1 and CDR2 are SGHTA and FQGNSA. The chain's CDR3 is CASSMDRSLNGYTF. The CDR3, as DNA: TGTGCCAGCAGCATGGACAGATCTCTGAATGGCTACACCTTC.

This clonotype showed up just a few times. The V gene is TRBV7-9, the J gene TRBJ2-5; D may be TRBD1 (5 bases). This CDR3 is built from 14 residues. CDR1 and CDR2 from the germline V gene are SEHNR and FQNEAQ (reference sequence). Trimming removed 5 bases at V and 1 base at J, with 11 bases between. Here the CDR3 reads CASSQDRAQETQYF. CDR3 sequence (DNA): TGTGCCAGCAGCCAAGACAGAGCCCAAGAGACCCAGTACTTC.

This clonotype showed up many times. V is TRBV5-1 and J is TRBJ2-7; perhaps TRBD1 as D (5 bases). The germline CDR1 and CDR2 sequences are SGHRS and YFSETQ. V shed 0 bases and J shed 3 bases, with 10 bases lying between them. CDR3 length: 14 residues. This chain's CDR3 is CASSLGAGYYEQYV. In DNA form, the CDR3 reads TGCGCCAGCAGCTTGGGGGCAGGGTACTACGAGCAGTACGTC.

The V call is TRBV15, the J call TRBJ1-5; D may be TRBD1 (6 bases). This CDR3 is built from 16 residues. V lost 0 bases and J lost 4, with 13 bases in between. Germline V gene lookup returns CDR1 LNHNV and CDR2 YYDKDF (reference sequence). CDR3 sequence: CATSREGHLANQPQHF. CDR3 sequence (DNA): TGTGCCACCAGCAGAGAGGGACACCTAGCAAATCAGCCCCAGCATTTT.

The table lists this clonotype with a few counts. The V call is TRBV6-2 or TRBV6-3, the J call TRBJ1-2; D is unresolved. The germline V gene encodes CDR1 MNHEY and CDR2 SVGEGT. V was pared by 5 bases and J by 4 bases, with 11 bases between. This CDR3 has 13 residues. The CDR3 nucleotides are TGTGCCAGCAGTCCGGGCCTTCGCTATGGCTACACCTTC. Translated, it gives CASSPGLRYGYTF.

As concerns this clonotype: The CDR3 ends on some other residue instead of the conserved phenylalanine or tryptophan, so this is likely a read error. The J gene is TRBJ2-7, the V gene TRBV12-3 or TRBV12-4, with D possibly TRBD1 on 5 matching bases. Trimming shortened V by 2 bases and J by 2 bases, and 10 bases separated the two germline ends. CDR3 length: 14 amino acids. The CDR3 DNA sequence: TGTGCCAGCAGTTTACAGGGTCCGACCTACGAGCAGTACTTA. Its protein product is CASSLQGPTYEQYL.

The genes are TRBV9 and TRBJ2-1; no reliable D call. The V gene lost 0 bases and the J gene lost 6 bases, with 7 bases spanning the gap. This CDR3 contains 13 residues. Germline assignment: CDR1 SGDLS and CDR2 YYNGEE. The CDR3 is CASSVATGNEQFF. In DNA form, the CDR3 reads TGTGCCAGCAGCGTAGCTACGGGCAATGAGCAGTTCTTC.

V and J are TRBV20-1 and TRBJ1-2; no clear D. CDR1 is DFQATT, CDR2 SNEGSKA, per germline (reference sequence). CDR3 length equals 16 residues. Trimming cost V 6 bases and J 2 bases, with 22 bases left between them. The DNA of the CDR3 is TGCAGTGCGAAGAGAGGCCCCCCTCATGCGAACTATGGCTACACCTTC. Translating it yields CSAKRGPPHANYGYTF.

This clonotype was counted only a few times. The rearrangement links TRBV4-3 to TRBJ2-5, with 14 bases fitting TRBD2. This CDR3 is 15 amino acids long. The germline V gene encodes CDR1 LGHNA and CDR2 YSLEER. V lost 3 bases, J lost 6 bases, and 3 bases stayed unmatched. The CDR3: CASSHGLAGGQTQYF. DNA for the CDR3: TGCGCCAGCAGCCACGGACTAGCGGGGGGTCAGACCCAGTACTTC.

This clonotype was counted many times. This sequence joins TRBV24-1 and TRBJ2-1, with D tentatively TRBD2 (6 bases). The CDR3 spans 16 residues. The ends were cut back, 0 bases at V and 0 bases at J, with 8 bases in the middle. Looked up from germline, CDR1 is KGHDR and CDR2 is SFDVKD. The CDR3 reads CATSDLGGNSYNEQFF. DNA of the CDR3: TGTGCCACCAGTGATTTGGGGGGGAACTCCTACAATGAGCAGTTCTTC.

This chain uses TRBV3-1 with TRBJ1-2; D unclear. CDR1 and CDR2 (germline): LGHDT, YNNKEL (reference sequence). V gave up 0 bases and J gave up 7 bases, with 6 bases separating them. This CDR3 is 12 amino acids long. This chain's CDR3 is CASSQEDVGYTF. DNA for the CDR3: TGTGCCAGCAGCCAAGAGGATGTTGGCTACACCTTC.

The V and J genes are TRBV27 and TRBJ1-5; 8 bases match TRBD1. V lost 6 bases to trimming and J lost 2 bases; unmatched junction nucleotides: 3. Germline V CDR1 and CDR2: MNHEY, SMNVEV (reference sequence). The CDR3 has 14 residues. CDR3: CASRTGVGNQPQHF. CDR3 nucleotide sequence: TGTGCCAGCAGGACAGGGGTAGGCAATCAGCCCCAGCATTTT.

The table lists this clonotype with a few counts. The chain joins TRBV20-1 to TRBJ2-3, with D possibly being TRBD1 (6 bases). This CDR3 spans 13 amino acids. From germline, CDR1 is DFQATT and CDR2 SNEGSKA (reference sequence). The V gene lost 2 bases and the J gene lost 4 bases, with 10 bases spanning the gap. The CDR3 nucleotides read TGCAGTGCTAGACAGGGGAGCCCAGATACGCAGTATTTT. This encodes CSARQGSPDTQYF.

This clonotype was seen a handful of times. The chain uses TRBV12-3 or TRBV12-4 and TRBJ2-2, with 8 bases identical to TRBD1. This CDR3 has 16 amino acids. J was trimmed by 7 bases and V by 5 bases; bases with no gene match: 12. The CDR3 nucleotides read TGTGCCAGCAGTCCACCCAATACAGGGGGTGGCGGGGAGCTGTTTTTT. Residues: CASSPPNTGGGGELFF.

The chain recombines TRBV29-1 with TRBJ2-5; perhaps TRBD2 as D (5 bases). The CDR3 sequence is 12 residues long. With 4 bases removed from V and 5 bases from J, the gap between germline ends came to 11 bases. The V gene's germline CDR1 is SQVTM and CDR2 ANQGSEA. The DNA for the CDR3 is TGCAGCGTTGGAGGGCCCAAGGAGACCCAGTACTTC. Amino acids: CSVGGPKETQYF. The variable domain in full, completed from reference TRBV29-1 and TRBJ2-5, reads SAVISQKPSRDICQRGTSLTIQCQVDSQVTMMFWYRQQPGQSLTLIATANQGSEATYESGFVIDKFPISRPNLTFSTLTVSNMSPEDSSIYLCSVGGPKETQYFGPGTRLLVL.

Here the CDR3 DNA reads TGTGCCAGCAGCTTGGTCGGGGCCAAAAACATTCAGTACTTC. Its translation: CASSLVGAKNIQYF. This chain connects TRBV5-5 to TRBJ2-4, with D unclear. CDR1 is SGHKS, CDR2 YYEKEE, per germline (reference sequence). Between the trimmed V and J ends, which lost 0 bases and 1 base, there was a span of 5 bases. The CDR3 is 14 amino acids.

This clonotype occurred a few times. The chain recombines TRBV7-7 with TRBJ2-1; a weak D match, TRBD1 (5 bases). The V end was cut by 5 bases, the J end by 9 bases, with 11 bases between. CDR3 size: 12 residues. CDR1 and CDR2 from the germline V gene are SSHAT and FNYEAQ (reference sequence). CDR3 in amino acids: CASSATGREQFF. For the CDR3, the DNA is TGTGCCAGCAGCGCTACAGGTCGTGAGCAGTTCTTC.

The CDR3 coding sequence is TGTGCCATCAGTGCCTACCCTTCGGGTAGCGGGTACGAGCAGTACGTC. As protein: CAISAYPSGSGYEQYV. The rearrangement joins TRBV10-3 to TRBJ2-7; 7 bases are shared with TRBD2. Unmatched junction bases numbered 13, after V lost 4 bases and J lost 4 bases. The CDR3 runs to 16 residues. Germline V gene lookup returns CDR1 ENHRY and CDR2 SYGVKD.